Given below is one TCR beta chain in context. The method was immunoSEQ multiplex PCR; TCRdb's version includes in-frame clones alone and lacks a portion of them. The sample has about 120,000 clones, around nine tenths seen once. This entry comes from a study of T cell responses to AZD1222 COVID-19 vaccine. CDR1 is DFQATT and CDR2 is SNEGSKA in the germline V gene (reference sequence). Trimming removed 3 bases from V and 3 bases from J; junction bases left unmatched: 11. CDR3 length equals 16 residues. The sample here was peripheral blood, taken on day 0 of AZD1222 vaccination. The TCR comes from an adult in good health. V usage is TRBV20-1 and J usage is TRBJ1-3; TRBD1 matches at 7 bases. CDR3 bases: TGCAGTGCTAGTGCGTTGCGAGGGGGCTTTGGAAACACCATATATTTT. Protein sequence: CSASALRGGFGNTIYF.